This entry is about one TCR beta chain. Produced via immunoSEQ multiplex PCR; TCRdb's table is partial and in-frame only. This table has around 330,000 clones, 90% appearing once. For recovered donors of Cohort 3, there were two negative PCRs, clearance, or symptom resolution. These data originate in a study of blood T cell repertoires in COVID-19. Germline V gene data show CDR1 as DFQATT and CDR2 as SNEGSKA (reference sequence). The length of the CDR3 is 11 residues. V was trimmed by 6 bases and J by 1 base, leaving 4 bases between them. The sequence was collected from a man aged 60-69 years who had recovered from COVID-19. The V call is TRBV20-1, the J call TRBJ2-4; D gene uncertain. Sequenced: PBMCs or T cells enriched from blood (not recorded which). CDR3 protein: CSARAKNIQYF. The CDR3 nucleotides are TGCAGTGCCAGGGCCAAAAACATTCAGTACTTC.